This T cell receptor (beta chain) was obtained from a study of human T cells and chemical hapten exposure. Time point specified: patch test 2, 6 weeks after DPC sensitization. Treatment indicated: therapeutic diphenylcyclopropenone sensitization with weekly scalp DPC. The authors extracted total RNA from unfractionated whole blood. This clonotype was observed at least ten times. TCRdb reprocessed the RACE reads with MiXCR, giving one entry per CDR3 protein. In the table there are roughly 43,000 distinct CDR3 sequences, approximately 9.6% of which are singletons. Trimming cost V 5 bases and J 0 bases, with 8 bases left between them. The germline V gene encodes CDR1 SGHTA and CDR2 FQGNSA. CDR3 size: 14 residues.

The V gene is TRBV7-2, the J gene TRBJ2-1; no firm D call. This clonotype was obtained from a woman younger than 45 with alopecia areata. Some clones in this sample may be carry-over from other donors' samples. The sequenced sample was whole blood, obtained in connection with sensitization to the hapten diphenylcyclopropenone (DPC). The CDR3 spells CASSPHSSYNEQFF. For the CDR3, the DNA is TGTGCCAGCAGCCCCCATAGCTCCTACAATGAGCAGTTCTTC.